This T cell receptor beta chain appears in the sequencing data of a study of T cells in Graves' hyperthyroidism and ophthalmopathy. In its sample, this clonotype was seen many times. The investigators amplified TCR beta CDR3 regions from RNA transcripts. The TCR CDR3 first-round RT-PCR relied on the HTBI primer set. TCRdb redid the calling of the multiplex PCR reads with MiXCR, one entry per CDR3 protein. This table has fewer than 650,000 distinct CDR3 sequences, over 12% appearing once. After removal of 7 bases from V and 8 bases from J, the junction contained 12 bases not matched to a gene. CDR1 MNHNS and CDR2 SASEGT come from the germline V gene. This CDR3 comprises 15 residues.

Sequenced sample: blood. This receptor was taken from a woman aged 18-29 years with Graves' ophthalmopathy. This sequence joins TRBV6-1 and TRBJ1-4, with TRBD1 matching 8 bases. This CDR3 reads CASNQPDAGGEKLFF. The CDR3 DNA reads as TGTGCCAGCAACCAACCGGACGCAGGGGGCGAAAAACTGTTTTTT.